Listed below are T cell receptor beta chains from one sample, sequenced in a study of a mutant IDH1 vaccine in newly diagnosed glioma. No antigens are known for them. Some clones are missing from TCRdb's copy, which holds only in-frame ones; the method was immunoSEQ multiplex PCR. The sample includes around 94,000 clones, around nine tenths of them seen just once. Here the sequenced sample was PBMCs, taken from a glioma patient whose treatment included an IDH1 peptide vaccine. These receptors were obtained from a woman aged 50 to 60 with glioma. The CDR3 runs from the conserved cysteine through the conserved F or W. D genes are given only for firm matches.

d_call,j_call,v_call,cdr3_nt,cdr3_aa
.,TRBJ1-6,TRBV6-1,TGTGCCAGCAGTGAAGTTGGGGGAAATAATTCACCCCTCCACTTT,CASSEVGGNNSPLHF
.,TRBJ1-1,TRBV28,TGTGCCAGCAGTGAGACAGACACTGAAGCTTTCTTT,CASSETDTEAFF
TRBD1,TRBJ1-1,TRBV6-6,TGTGCCAGCAGTTCGCCAGGGACAGGTGAAGAAGCTTTCTTT,CASSSPGTGEEAFF
.,TRBJ1-3,TRBV7-9,TGTGCCAGCAGCGGAGGAGGATTTACCCCTGGAAACACCATATATTTT,CASSGGGFTPGNTIYF
TRBD2,TRBJ2-1,TRBV6-5,TGTGCCAGCAGTCCGGGACTAGCGGGAGGGGGTGTGCAGTTCTTC,CASSPGLAGGGVQFF
TRBD2,TRBJ2-5,TRBV6-5,TGTGCCAGCAGTTACCTAGCGGGAGTTAGAGAGACCCAGTACTTC,CASSYLAGVRETQYF
.,TRBJ2-7,TRBV28,TGTGCCAGCAGCGCAGGGGACCAGGGGCCCTACGAGCAGTACTTC,CASSAGDQGPYEQYF
.,TRBJ2-7,TRBV18,TGTGCCAGCTCACCAACCAGCGGCCTAGCCTACGAGCAGTACTTC,CASSPTSGLAYEQYF
.,TRBJ1-1,TRBV10-2,TGCGCCAGCAGTGGGGGGACACCTTACACTGAAGCTTTCTTT,CASSGGTPYTEAFF
TRBD1,TRBJ1-3,TRBV28,TGTGCCAGCCAGGGGGTCCCTGGAAACACCATATATTTT,CASQGVPGNTIYF
TRBD1,TRBJ2-7,TRBV4-1,TGCGCCAGCAGCCTCAGAAGGGGACAGGGTAATTCCGAGCAGTACTTC,CASSLRRGQGNSEQYF